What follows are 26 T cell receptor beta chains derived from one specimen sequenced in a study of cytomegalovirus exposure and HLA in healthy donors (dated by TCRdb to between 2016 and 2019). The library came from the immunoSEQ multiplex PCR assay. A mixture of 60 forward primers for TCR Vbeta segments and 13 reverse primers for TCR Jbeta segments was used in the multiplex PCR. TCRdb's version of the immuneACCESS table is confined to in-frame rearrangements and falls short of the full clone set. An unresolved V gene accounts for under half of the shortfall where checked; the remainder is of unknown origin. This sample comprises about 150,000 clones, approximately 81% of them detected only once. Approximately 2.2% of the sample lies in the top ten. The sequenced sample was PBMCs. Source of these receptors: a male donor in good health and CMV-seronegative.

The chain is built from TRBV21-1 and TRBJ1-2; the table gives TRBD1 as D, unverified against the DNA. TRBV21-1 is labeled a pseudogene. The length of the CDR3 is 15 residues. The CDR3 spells CASSIPRGPKYGYTF. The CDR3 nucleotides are TGTGCCAGCAGCATTCCGAGGGGGCCAAAATATGGCTACACCTTC.

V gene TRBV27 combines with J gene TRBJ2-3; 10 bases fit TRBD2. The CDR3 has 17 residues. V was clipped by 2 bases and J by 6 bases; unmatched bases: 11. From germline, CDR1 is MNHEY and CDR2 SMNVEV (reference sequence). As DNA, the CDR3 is TGTGCCAGCAGTTTAAATTCGCCTAGCGGGAGCGCTGATACGCAGTATTTT. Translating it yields CASSLNSPSGSADTQYF.

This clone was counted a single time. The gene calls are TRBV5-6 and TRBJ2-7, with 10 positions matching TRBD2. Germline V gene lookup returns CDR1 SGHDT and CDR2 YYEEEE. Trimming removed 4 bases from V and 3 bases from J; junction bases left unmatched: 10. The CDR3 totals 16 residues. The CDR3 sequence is CASSQGLAAEVYEQYF. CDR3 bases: TGTGCCAGCAGCCAAGGACTAGCGGCAGAGGTCTACGAGCAGTACTTC. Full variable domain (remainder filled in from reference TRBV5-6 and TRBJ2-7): DAGVTQSPTHLIKTRGQQVTLRCSPKSGHDTVSWYQQALGQGPQFIFQYYEEEERQRGNFPDRFSGHQFPNYSSELNVNALLLGDSALYLCASSQGLAAEVYEQYFGPGTRLTVT.

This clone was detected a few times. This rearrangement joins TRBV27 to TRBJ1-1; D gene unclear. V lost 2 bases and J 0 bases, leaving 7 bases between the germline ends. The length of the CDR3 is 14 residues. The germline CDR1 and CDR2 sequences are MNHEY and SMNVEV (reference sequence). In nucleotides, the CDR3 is TGTGCCAGCAGTTTAAGGAGCATGAACACTGAAGCTTTCTTT. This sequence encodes CASSLRSMNTEAFF.

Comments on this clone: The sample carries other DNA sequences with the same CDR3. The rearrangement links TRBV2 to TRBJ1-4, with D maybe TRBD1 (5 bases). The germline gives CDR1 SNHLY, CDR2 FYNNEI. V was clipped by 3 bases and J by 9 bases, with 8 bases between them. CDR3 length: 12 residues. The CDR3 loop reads CASSDKGKKLFF. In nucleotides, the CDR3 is TGTGCCAGCAGTGATAAGGGGAAAAAACTGTTTTTT.

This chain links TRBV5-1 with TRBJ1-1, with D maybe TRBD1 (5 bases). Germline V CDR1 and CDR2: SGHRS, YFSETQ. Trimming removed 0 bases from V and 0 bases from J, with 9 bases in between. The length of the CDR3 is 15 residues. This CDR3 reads CASSLVAGLNTEAFF. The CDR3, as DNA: TGCGCCAGCAGCTTGGTTGCAGGGCTGAACACTGAAGCTTTCTTT.

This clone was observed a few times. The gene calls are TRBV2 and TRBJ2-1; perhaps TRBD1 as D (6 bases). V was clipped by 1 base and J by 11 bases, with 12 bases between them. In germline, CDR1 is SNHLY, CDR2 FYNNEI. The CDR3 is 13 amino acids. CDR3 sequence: CASSEEIRGKQFF. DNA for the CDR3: TGTGCCAGCAGTGAAGAGATCAGGGGAAAGCAGTTCTTC.

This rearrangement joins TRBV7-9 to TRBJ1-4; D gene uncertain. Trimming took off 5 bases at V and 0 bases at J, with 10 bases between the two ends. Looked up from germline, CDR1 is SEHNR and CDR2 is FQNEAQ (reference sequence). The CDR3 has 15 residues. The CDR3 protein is CASSVDGATNEKLFF. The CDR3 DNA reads TGTGCCAGCAGCGTAGACGGTGCAACTAATGAAAAACTGTTTTTT.

Here the CDR3 reads CASSQDARGTDTQYF. Written as DNA, the CDR3 is TGTGCCAGCAGCCAAGATGCCCGGGGGACAGATACGCAGTATTTT. The chain carries TRBV4-2 and TRBJ2-3; tentative D call: TRBD2 (6 bases). The germline CDR1 and CDR2 sequences are LGHNA and YNFKEQ. The V end lost 0 bases, the J end lost 3 bases, and 10 bases lay between the germline ends. The CDR3 contains 15 residues.

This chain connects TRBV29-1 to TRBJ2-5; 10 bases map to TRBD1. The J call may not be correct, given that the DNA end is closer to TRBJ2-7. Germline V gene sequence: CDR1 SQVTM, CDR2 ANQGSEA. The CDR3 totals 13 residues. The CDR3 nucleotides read TGCAGCGGAGGGACAGGGGAAATCCACGAGCAGTACTTC. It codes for CSGGTGEIHEQYF.

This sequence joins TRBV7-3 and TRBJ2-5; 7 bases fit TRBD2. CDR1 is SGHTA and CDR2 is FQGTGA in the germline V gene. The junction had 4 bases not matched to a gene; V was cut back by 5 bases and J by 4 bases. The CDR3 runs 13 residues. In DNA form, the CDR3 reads TGTGCCAGCAGCACTATAGCGGGAGAGACCCAGTACTTC. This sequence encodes CASSTIAGETQYF.

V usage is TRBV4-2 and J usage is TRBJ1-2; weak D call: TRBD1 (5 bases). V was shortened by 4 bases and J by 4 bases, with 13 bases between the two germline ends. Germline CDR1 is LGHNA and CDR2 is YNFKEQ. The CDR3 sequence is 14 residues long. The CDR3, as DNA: TGTGCCAGCAGCCGTCAGGGTTTCAGCTATGGCTACACCTTC. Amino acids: CASSRQGFSYGYTF.

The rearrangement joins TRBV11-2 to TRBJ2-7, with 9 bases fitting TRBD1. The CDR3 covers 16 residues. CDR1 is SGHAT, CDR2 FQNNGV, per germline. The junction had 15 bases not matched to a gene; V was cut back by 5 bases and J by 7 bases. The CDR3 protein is CASSLAIQTGGGEQYF. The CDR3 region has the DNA TGTGCCAGCAGCCTAGCCATCCAAACAGGGGGCGGGGAGCAGTACTTC. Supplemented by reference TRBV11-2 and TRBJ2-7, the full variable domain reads EAGVAQSPRYKIIEKRQSVAFWCNPISGHATLYWYQQILGQGPKLLIQFQNNGVVDDSQLPKDRFSAERLKGVDSTLKIQPAKLEDSAVYLCASSLAIQTGGGEQYFGPGTRLTVT.

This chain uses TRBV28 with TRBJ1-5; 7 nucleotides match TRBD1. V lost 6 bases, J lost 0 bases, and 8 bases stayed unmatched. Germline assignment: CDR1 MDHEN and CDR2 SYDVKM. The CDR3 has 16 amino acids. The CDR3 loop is CASSLGQPYSNQPQHF. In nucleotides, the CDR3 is TGTGCCAGCAGCCTGGGACAGCCATATAGCAATCAGCCCCAGCATTTT.

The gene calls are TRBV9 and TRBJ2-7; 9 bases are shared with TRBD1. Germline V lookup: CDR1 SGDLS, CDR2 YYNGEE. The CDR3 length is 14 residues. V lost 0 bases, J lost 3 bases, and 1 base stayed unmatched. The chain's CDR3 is CASSVVDRGYEQYF. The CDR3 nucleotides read TGTGCCAGCAGCGTAGTGGACAGGGGCTACGAGCAGTACTTC.

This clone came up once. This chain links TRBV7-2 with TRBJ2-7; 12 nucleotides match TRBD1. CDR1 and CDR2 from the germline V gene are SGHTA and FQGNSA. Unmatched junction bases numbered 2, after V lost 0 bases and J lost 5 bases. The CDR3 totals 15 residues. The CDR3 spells CASSLAGTGGHEQYF. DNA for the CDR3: TGTGCCAGCAGCTTAGCTGGGACAGGGGGCCACGAGCAGTACTTC.

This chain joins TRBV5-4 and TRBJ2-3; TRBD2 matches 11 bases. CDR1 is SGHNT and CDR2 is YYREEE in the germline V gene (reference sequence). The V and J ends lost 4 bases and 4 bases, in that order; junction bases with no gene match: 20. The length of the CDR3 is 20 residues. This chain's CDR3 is CASSRASLGIAGGRSDTQYF. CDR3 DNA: TGTGCCAGCAGCAGAGCTTCCTTGGGGATAGCGGGAGGGCGGTCAGATACGCAGTATTTT.

The CDR3 DNA follows: TGTGCCAGCAGCCCCCCGGTCGGGAGCTCCTACAATGAGCAGTTCTTC. Its translation is CASSPPVGSSYNEQFF. V is TRBV14 and J is TRBJ2-1; D perhaps matches TRBD2 (6 bases). The CDR3 loop spans 16 amino acids. Trimming took 4 bases from V and 0 from J, leaving 13 bases between them. Germline assignment: CDR1 SGHDN and CDR2 FVKESK.

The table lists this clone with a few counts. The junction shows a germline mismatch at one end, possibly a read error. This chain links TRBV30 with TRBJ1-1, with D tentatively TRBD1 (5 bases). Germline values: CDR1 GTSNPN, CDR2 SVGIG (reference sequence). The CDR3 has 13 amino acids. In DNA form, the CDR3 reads TGTGCCTGGATTGGTGGGGCGAACCCTGAAGCTTTCTTT. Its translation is CAWIGGANPEAFF.

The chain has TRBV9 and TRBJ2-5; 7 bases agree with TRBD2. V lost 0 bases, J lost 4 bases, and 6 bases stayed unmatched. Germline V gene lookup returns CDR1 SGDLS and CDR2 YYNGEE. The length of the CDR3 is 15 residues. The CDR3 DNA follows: TGTGCCAGCAGCGTAGGGGCGGGAGCCCCAGAGACCCAGTACTTC. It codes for CASSVGAGAPETQYF.

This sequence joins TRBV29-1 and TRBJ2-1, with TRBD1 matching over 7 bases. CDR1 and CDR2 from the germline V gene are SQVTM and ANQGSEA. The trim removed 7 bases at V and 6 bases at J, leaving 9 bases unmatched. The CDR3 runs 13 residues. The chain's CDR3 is CSAREGAVNEQFF. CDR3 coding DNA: TGCAGCGCGAGAGAGGGGGCTGTCAATGAGCAGTTCTTC.

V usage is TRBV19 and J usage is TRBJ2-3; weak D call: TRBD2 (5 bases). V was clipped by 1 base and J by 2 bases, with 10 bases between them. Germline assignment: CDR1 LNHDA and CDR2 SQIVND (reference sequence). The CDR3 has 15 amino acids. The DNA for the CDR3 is TGTGCCAGTAGTATAGGAGCAGACTACACAGATACGCAGTATTTT. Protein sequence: CASSIGADYTDTQYF.

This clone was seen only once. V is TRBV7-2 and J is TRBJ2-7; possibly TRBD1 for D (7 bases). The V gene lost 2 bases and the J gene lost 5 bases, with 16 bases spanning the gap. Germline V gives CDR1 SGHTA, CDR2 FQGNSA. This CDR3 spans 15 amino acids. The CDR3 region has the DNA TGTGCCAGCAGCTTATTTGCCAGGGGGGCGGACGAGCAGTACTTC. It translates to CASSLFARGADEQYF.

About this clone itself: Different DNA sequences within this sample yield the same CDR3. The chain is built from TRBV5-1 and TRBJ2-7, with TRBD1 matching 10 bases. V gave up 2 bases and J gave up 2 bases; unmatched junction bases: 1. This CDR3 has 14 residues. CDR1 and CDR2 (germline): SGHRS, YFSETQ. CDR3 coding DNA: TGCGCCAGCAGCTTAGGGACAGGGGCCTACGAGCAGTACTTC. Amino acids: CASSLGTGAYEQYF.

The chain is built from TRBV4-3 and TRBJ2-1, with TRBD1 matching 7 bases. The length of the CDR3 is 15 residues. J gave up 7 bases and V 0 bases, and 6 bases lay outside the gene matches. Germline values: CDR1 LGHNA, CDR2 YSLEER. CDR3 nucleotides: TGCGCCAGCAGCCAAGAGACAGGGTATGGGAATGAGCAGTTCTTC. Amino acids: CASSQETGYGNEQFF.

CDR3 coding DNA: TGTGCCAGCAGCTTGTTGAGCTCTGGAAACACCATATATTTT. Amino acid sequence: CASSLLSSGNTIYF. This chain connects TRBV5-4 to TRBJ1-3; D is unresolved. Germline V gives CDR1 SGHNT, CDR2 YYREEE (reference sequence). With 1 base removed from V and 0 bases from J, the gap between germline ends came to 5 bases. The CDR3 is made up of 14 amino acids.